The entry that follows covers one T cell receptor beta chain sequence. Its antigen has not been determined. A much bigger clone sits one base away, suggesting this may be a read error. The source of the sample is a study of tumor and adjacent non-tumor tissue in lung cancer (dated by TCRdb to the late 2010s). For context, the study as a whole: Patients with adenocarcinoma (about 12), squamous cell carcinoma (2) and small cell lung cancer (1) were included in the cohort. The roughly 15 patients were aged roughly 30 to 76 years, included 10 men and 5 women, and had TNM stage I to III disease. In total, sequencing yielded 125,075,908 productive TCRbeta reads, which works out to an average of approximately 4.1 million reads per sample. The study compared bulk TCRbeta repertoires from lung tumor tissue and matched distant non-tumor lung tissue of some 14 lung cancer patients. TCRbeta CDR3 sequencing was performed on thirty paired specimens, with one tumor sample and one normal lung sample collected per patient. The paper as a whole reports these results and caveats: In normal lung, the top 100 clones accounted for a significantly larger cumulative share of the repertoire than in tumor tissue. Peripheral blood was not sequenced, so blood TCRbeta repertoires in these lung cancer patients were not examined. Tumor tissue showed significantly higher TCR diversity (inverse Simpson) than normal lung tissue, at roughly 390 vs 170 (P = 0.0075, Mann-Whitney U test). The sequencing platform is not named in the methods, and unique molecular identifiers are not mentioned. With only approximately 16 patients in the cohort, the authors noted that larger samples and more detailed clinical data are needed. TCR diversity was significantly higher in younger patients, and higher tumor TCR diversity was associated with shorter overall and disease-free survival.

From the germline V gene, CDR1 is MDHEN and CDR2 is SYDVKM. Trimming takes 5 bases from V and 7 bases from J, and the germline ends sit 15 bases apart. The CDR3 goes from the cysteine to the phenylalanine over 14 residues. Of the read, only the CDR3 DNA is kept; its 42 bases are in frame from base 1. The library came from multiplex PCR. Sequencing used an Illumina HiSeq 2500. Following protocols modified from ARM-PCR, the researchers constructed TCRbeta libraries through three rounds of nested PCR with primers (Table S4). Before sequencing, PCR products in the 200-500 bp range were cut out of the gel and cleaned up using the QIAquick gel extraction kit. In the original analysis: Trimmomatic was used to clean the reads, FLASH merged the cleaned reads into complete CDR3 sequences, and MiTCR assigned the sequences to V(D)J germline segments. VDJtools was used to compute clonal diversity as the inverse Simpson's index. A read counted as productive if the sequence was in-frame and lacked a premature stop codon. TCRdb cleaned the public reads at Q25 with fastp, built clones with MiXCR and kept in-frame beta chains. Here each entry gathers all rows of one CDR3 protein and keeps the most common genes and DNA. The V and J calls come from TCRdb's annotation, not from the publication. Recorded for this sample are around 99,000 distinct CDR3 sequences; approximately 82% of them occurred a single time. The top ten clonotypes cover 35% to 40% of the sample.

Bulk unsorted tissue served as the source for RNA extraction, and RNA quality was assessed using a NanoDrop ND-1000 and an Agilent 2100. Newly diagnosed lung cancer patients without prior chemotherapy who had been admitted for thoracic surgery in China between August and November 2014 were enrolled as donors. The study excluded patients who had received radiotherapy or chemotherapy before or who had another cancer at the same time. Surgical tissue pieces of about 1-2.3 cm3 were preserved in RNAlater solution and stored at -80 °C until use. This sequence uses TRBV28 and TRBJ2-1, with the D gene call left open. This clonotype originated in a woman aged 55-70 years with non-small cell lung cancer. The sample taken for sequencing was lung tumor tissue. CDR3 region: CASSDRIRHNEQFF. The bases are TGTGCCAGCAGTGACCGGATTAGACATAATGAGCAGTTCTTC.